The 20 T cell receptor beta chains listed next were all sequenced from one sample in a study of technical replicates of blood from a few donors. Sequencing was performed with immunoSEQ multiplex PCR; in TCRdb, only in-frame clones are kept and a portion is missing. The sample has tens of thousands of clones; 85% to 95% are singletons. Sequencing input: T cells isolated from PBMCs. Every receptor here comes from a human donor in good health.

In its sample, this clone was seen once. CDR3 nucleotides: TGTGCCAGCAGCTTAGATCGAGTTAGCGAGCAGTACTTC. Amino acids: CASSLDRVSEQYF. This rearrangement joins TRBV11-2 to TRBJ2-7; unclear D gene. CDR1 and CDR2 (germline): SGHAT, FQNNGV. V lost 0 bases and J 6 bases, leaving 9 bases between the germline ends. The CDR3 sequence is 13 residues long.

The V gene is TRBV6-5, the J gene TRBJ2-1; a possible D gene is TRBD1 (7 bases). Germline assignment: CDR1 MNHEY and CDR2 SVGAGI. Trimming left V 2 bases short and J 8 bases short, with 16 bases between. The CDR3 loop spans 15 amino acids. CDR3 protein: CASSYLGGGAHEQFF. CDR3 DNA sequence: TGTGCCAGCAGTTACCTTGGAGGGGGCGCCCATGAGCAGTTCTTC.

A single count supports this clone. The J gene is TRBJ1-5, the V gene TRBV28, with a tentative D call TRBD1 (5 bases). Deletions cut 6 bases from V and 0 bases from J, with 18 bases between. The CDR3 has 17 residues. CDR1 is MDHEN, CDR2 SYDVKM, per germline. The CDR3 bases are TGTGCCAGCAGCGTTGACAGTGGACCCTATAGCAATCAGCCCCAGCATTTT. This translates into CASSVDSGPYSNQPQHF.

The rearrangement uses TRBV29-1 and TRBJ2-7; D is possibly TRBD2 (5 bases). The V end was cut by 6 bases, the J end by 2 bases, with 17 bases between. The CDR3 is 14 amino acids. Per germline, CDR1 SQVTM and CDR2 ANQGSEA. For the CDR3, the DNA is TGCAGCGTCCGGGGATTGGAACAGCCCTACGAGCAGTACTTC. This encodes CSVRGLEQPYEQYF.

This clone appeared once. The chain uses TRBV5-5 and TRBJ1-1, with D perhaps matching TRBD1 (6 bases). V was pared by 0 bases and J by 4 bases, with 13 bases between. The CDR3 loop spans 15 amino acids. Germline CDR1 and CDR2: SGHKS and YYEKEE (reference sequence). This CDR3 is CASSLGRGLGTEAFF. The CDR3 region has the DNA TGTGCCAGCAGCTTGGGGCGGGGGCTGGGCACTGAAGCTTTCTTT. Together with reference TRBV5-5 and TRBJ1-1, the CDR3 gives the full variable domain: DAGVTQSPTHLIKTRGQQVTLRCSPISGHKSVSWYQQVLGQGPQFIFQYYEKEERGRGNFPDRFSARQFPNYSSELNVNALLLGDSALYLCASSLGRGLGTEAFFGQGTRLTVV.

This rearrangement joins TRBV9 to TRBJ1-5; unclear D gene. Germline values: CDR1 SGDLS, CDR2 YYNGEE. This CDR3 has 13 residues. The V end lost 3 bases, the J end lost 8 bases, and 12 bases lay between the germline ends. DNA of the CDR3: TGTGCCAGCAGCGAAAACCCTAATAAGCCCCAGCATTTT. It encodes CASSENPNKPQHF.

This clone has just a few counts. The gene calls are TRBV27 and TRBJ1-1; weak D call: TRBD1 (5 bases). The V gene lost 6 bases and the J gene lost 0 bases, with 8 bases spanning the gap. This CDR3 is 13 amino acids long. The V gene's germline CDR1 is MNHEY and CDR2 SMNVEV (reference sequence). CDR3 region: CASSLQVNTEAFF. For the CDR3, the DNA is TGTGCCAGCAGCCTACAGGTGAACACTGAAGCTTTCTTT.

J is TRBJ2-3 and V is TRBV5-1; D unclear. The length of the CDR3 is 16 residues. The V and J ends lost 2 bases and 0 bases respectively, with 13 bases between them. Germline V CDR1 and CDR2: SGHRS, YFSETQ. This chain's CDR3 is CASSFGSQTSTDTQYF. CDR3 DNA: TGCGCCAGCAGCTTTGGTAGCCAGACTAGCACAGATACGCAGTATTTT.

The chain couples TRBV6-5 to TRBJ2-7; 8 bases map to TRBD2. V lost 5 bases, J lost 2 bases, and 5 bases stayed unmatched. CDR1 and CDR2 from the germline V gene are MNHEY and SVGAGI. The CDR3 length is 14 residues. The CDR3: CASSQPGLAYEQYF. In nucleotides, the CDR3 is TGTGCCAGCAGTCAACCGGGACTAGCCTACGAGCAGTACTTC.

This chain connects TRBV28 to TRBJ2-1; the match to TRBD2 covers 7 bases. Germline V gene lookup returns CDR1 MDHEN and CDR2 SYDVKM. The CDR3 is 13 amino acids. The ends lost 5 bases at V and 5 bases at J; junction bases unmatched: 3. In DNA form, the CDR3 reads TGTGCCAGCAGTCCAGGGACTAACAATGAGCAGTTCTTC. This codes for CASSPGTNNEQFF.

The chain has TRBV4-1 and TRBJ2-2; a weak D match, TRBD2 (5 bases). The CDR3 runs 16 residues. V lost 2 bases, J lost 1 base, and 11 bases lay in between. CDR1 MGHRA and CDR2 YSYEKL come from the germline V gene. The CDR3 region is CASSQYPAENTGELFF. CDR3 nucleotide sequence: TGCGCCAGCAGCCAATATCCAGCGGAGAACACCGGGGAGCTGTTTTTT.

This chain joins TRBV18 and TRBJ1-1, with D tentatively TRBD1 (6 bases). With 3 bases removed from V and 6 bases from J, the gap between germline ends came to 14 bases. Germline V lookup: CDR1 KGHSH, CDR2 LQKENI. CDR3 length equals 14 residues. CDR3 sequence reads: CASSPPTGKSEAFF. The CDR3 DNA is TGTGCCAGCTCACCCCCGACAGGCAAGTCTGAAGCTTTCTTT. Full variable domain (outside the CDR3, taken from reference TRBV18 and TRBJ1-1): NAGVMQNPRHLVRRRGQEARLRCSPMKGHSHVYWYRQLPEEGLKFMVYLQKENIIDESGMPKERFSAEFPKEGPSILRIQQVVRGDSAAYFCASSPPTGKSEAFFGQGTRLTVV.

This chain links TRBV9 with TRBJ2-1; D unclear. The V end was cut by 1 base, the J end by 6 bases, with 5 bases between. CDR1 and CDR2 (germline): SGDLS, YYNGEE. The CDR3 is made up of 12 amino acids. Here the CDR3 reads CASSVLVNEQFF. CDR3 sequence (DNA): TGTGCCAGCAGCGTACTCGTCAATGAGCAGTTCTTC.

The J gene is TRBJ2-1, the V gene TRBV5-1; D is possibly TRBD2 (5 bases). The V gene lost 2 bases and the J gene lost 0 bases, with 12 bases spanning the gap. Germline CDR1 reads SGHRS; CDR2 reads YFSETQ. The CDR3 is 16 residues long. CDR3 in amino acids: CASSFGRVFSYNEQFF. CDR3 DNA: TGCGCCAGCAGCTTCGGGCGGGTCTTCTCCTACAATGAGCAGTTCTTC.

The chain joins TRBV4-1 to TRBJ2-2; TRBD2 matches 14 bases. Germline values: CDR1 MGHRA, CDR2 YSYEKL. With 4 bases clipped from V and 2 bases from J, the junction kept 6 bases outside the gene matches. The CDR3 is 18 amino acids. In DNA, the CDR3 is TGCGCCAGCAGCCTAAGGACTAGCGGGGGGCCTAACACCGGGGAGCTGTTTTTT. It encodes CASSLRTSGGPNTGELFF.

The chain joins TRBV28 to TRBJ2-5, with 8 bases lining up with TRBD1. Germline lookup yields CDR1 MDHEN and CDR2 SYDVKM. V shed 11 bases and J 1 base; nucleotides not matched to a gene: 6. The CDR3 is 13 amino acids. The CDR3 reads CAWSTGVQETQYF. DNA of the CDR3: TGTGCCTGGTCGACAGGGGTCCAAGAGACCCAGTACTTC.

The chain employs TRBV10-3 and TRBJ1-2; 10 bases match TRBD1. V lost 5 bases, J lost 6 bases, and 6 bases stayed unmatched. The germline gives CDR1 ENHRY, CDR2 SYGVKD. The CDR3 is 14 amino acids. CDR3: CAISLGTGADGYTF. Written as DNA, the CDR3 is TGTGCCATCAGTTTAGGGACAGGGGCAGATGGCTACACCTTC.

The V call is TRBV20-1, the J call TRBJ2-1; 7 nucleotides align to TRBD2. With V trimmed by 6 bases and J by 9 bases, 5 bases remained unmatched. There are 11 residues in the CDR3. In germline, CDR1 is DFQATT, CDR2 SNEGSKA (reference sequence). CDR3 residues: CSARGRGEQFF. DNA of the CDR3: TGCAGTGCCCGGGGGAGGGGTGAGCAGTTCTTC.

The chain couples TRBV10-3 to TRBJ2-1, with 10 bases lining up with TRBD2. Trimming cost V 0 bases and J 3 bases; bases outside gene matches: 5. Per the germline V gene, CDR1 is ENHRY and CDR2 is SYGVKD. This CDR3 has 17 amino acids. CDR3 DNA sequence: TGTGCCATCAGTGAGTCCGGACTAGCGGTAAACTACAATGAGCAGTTCTTC. Translated, it gives CAISESGLAVNYNEQFF.

Here the CDR3 DNA reads TGCGCCAGCAGCCAAGGGGCGCCCACTGAAGCTTTCTTT. This sequence encodes CASSQGAPTEAFF. The chain employs TRBV4-1 and TRBJ1-1; unclear D gene. Trimming left V 1 base short and J 4 bases short, with 7 bases between. The CDR3 is made up of 13 amino acids. Per germline, CDR1 MGHRA and CDR2 YSYEKL.